The present TCR beta chain was sequenced within a study of blood T cell repertoires in COVID-19. Study-wide context: Nucleic acid was either cDNA or gDNA, and it came from T cells, B-cell-depleted T cells, or PBMCs.

TCRdb's copy holds only in-frame clones and misses some; the assay was immunoSEQ multiplex PCR. The data contain 50,000 to 65,000 clones, around 85% of them singletons. V was pared by 4 bases and J by 5 bases, with 11 bases between. The CDR3 is made up of 13 amino acids. The germline CDR1 and CDR2 sequences are LGHDT and YNNKEL (reference sequence). The chain carries TRBV3-1 (or the pseudogene TRBV3-2) and TRBJ1-1; no definite D call. Sequencing input: peripheral blood. The source of this sequence is a man aged 65 to 79 with acute or convalescent COVID-19. The CDR3 region has the DNA TGTGCCAGCAGCCGCAGACTGATTACTGAAGCTTTCTTT. As protein: CASSRRLITEAFF.